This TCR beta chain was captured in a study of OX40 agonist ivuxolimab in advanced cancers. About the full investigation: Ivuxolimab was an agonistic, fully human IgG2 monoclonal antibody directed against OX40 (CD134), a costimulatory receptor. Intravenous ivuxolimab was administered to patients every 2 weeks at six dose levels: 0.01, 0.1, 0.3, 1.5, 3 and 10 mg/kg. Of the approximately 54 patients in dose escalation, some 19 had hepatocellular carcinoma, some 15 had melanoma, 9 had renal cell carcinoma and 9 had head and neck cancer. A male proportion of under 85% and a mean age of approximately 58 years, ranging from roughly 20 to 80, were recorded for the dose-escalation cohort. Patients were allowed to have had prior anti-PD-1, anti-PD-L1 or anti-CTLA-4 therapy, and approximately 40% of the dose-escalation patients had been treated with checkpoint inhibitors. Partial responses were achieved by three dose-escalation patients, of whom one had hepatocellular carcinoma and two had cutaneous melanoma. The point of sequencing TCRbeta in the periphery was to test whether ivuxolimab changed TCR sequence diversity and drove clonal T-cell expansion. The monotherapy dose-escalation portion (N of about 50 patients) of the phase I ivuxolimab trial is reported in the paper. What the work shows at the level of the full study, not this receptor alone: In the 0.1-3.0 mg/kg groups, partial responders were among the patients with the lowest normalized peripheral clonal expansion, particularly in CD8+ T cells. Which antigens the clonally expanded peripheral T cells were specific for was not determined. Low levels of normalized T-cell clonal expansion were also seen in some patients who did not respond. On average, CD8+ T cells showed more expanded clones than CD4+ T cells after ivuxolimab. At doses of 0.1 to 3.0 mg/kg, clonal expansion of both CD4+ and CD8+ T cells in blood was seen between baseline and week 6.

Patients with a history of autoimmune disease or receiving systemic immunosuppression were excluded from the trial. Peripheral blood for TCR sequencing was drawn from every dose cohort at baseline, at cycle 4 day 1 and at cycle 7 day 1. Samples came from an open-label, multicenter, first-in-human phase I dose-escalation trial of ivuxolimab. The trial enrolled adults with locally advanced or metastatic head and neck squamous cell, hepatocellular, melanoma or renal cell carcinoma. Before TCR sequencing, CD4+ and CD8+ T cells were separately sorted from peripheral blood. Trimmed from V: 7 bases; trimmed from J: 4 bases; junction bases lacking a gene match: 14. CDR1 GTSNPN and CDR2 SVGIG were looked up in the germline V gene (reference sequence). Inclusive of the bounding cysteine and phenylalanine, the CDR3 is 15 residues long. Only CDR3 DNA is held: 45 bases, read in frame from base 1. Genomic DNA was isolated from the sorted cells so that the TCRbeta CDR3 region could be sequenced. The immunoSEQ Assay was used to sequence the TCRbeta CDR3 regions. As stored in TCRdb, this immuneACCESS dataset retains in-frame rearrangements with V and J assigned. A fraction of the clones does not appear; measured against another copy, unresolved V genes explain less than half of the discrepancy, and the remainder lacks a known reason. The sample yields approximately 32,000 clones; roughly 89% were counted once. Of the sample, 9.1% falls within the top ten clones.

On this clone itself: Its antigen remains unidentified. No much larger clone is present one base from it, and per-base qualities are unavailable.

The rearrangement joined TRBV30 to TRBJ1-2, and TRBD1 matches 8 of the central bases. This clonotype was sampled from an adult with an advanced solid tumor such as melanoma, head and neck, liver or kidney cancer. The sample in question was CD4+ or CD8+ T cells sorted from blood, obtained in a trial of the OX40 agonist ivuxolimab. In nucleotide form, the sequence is TGTGCCTCGACGTTGAGGCAGGGGGCAGGCTATGGCTACACCTTC. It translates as CASTLRQGAGYGYTF.